This T cell receptor beta chain came from a study of early T cells in non-severe SARS-CoV-2 infection. Study at large: Chains stayed unpaired after sequencing of bulk RNA from unsorted whole blood. Study results and limitations: Comparison of clonotypes with VDJdb favored anti-spike CD8 responses while missing private and CD4 specificities.

Individual cDNA molecules each received unique molecular identifiers attached to them. TCRdb analysed the 5' RACE reads with MiXCR anew, one entry per CDR3 protein. The table lists some 58,000 distinct CDR3 sequences, over 9% of them singletons, with less than 3.5% in the top ten. Germline assignment: CDR1 MNHEY and CDR2 SVGAGI. This CDR3 is 14 amino acids long. V lost 2 bases and J 4 bases, leaving 11 bases between the germline ends. This clonotype occurred many times. Its antigen is as yet unknown. The clonotype originates from an adult who was a healthcare worker with PCR-confirmed SARS-CoV-2 infection or an uninfected control (not recorded which). The chain uses TRBV6-5 and TRBJ2-5; D perhaps matches TRBD1 (5 bases). Sequenced here: whole blood, sampled at baseline. The CDR3 spells CASSYVAGRETQYF. In DNA form, the CDR3 reads TGTGCCAGCAGTTACGTAGCAGGGCGAGAGACCCAGTACTTC.